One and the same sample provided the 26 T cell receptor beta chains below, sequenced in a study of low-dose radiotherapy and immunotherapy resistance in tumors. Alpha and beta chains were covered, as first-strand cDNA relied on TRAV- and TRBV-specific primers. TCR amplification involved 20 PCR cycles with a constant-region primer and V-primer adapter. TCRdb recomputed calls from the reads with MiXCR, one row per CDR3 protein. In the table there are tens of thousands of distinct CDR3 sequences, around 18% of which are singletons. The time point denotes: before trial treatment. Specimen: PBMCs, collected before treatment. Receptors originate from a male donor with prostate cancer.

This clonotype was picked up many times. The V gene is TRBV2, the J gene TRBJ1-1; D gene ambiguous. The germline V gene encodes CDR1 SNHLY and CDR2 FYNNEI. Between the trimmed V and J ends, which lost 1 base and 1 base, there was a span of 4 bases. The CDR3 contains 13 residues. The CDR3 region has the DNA TGTGCCAGCAGTGAAGTGCCGAACACTGAAGCTTTCTTT. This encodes CASSEVPNTEAFF.

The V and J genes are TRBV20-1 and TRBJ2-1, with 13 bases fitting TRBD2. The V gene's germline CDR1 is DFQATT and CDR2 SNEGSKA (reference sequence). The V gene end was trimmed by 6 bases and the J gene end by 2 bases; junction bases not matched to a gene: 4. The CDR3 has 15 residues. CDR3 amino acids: CSATGTSGAYNEQFF. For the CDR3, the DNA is TGCAGTGCAACCGGGACTAGCGGGGCCTACAATGAGCAGTTCTTC.

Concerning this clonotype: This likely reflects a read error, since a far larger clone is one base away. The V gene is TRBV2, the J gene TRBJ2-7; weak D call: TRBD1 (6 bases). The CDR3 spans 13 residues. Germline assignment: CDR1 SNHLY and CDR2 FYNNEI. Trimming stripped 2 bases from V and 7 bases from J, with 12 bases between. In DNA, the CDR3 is TGTGCCAGCAGTGAATTCCGGGACAATGAGCAGTACTTC. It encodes CASSEFRDNEQYF.

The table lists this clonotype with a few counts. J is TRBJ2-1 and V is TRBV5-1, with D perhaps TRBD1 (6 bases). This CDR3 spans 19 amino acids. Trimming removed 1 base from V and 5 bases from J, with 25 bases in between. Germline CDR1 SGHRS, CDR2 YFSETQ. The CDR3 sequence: CASSLTIPGQSRKDNEQFF. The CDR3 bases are TGCGCCAGCAGCTTGACCATACCCGGACAGTCGCGAAAAGACAATGAGCAGTTCTTC.

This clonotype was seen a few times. Here the CDR3 DNA reads TGCGCCAGCAGCGTGGACAACTCTGGAAACACCATATATTTT. This sequence encodes CASSVDNSGNTIYF. This sequence joins TRBV5-1 and TRBJ1-3; D might be TRBD1 (5 bases). The germline V gene encodes CDR1 SGHRS and CDR2 YFSETQ. The CDR3 runs to 14 residues. The V end lost 4 bases, the J end lost 0 bases, and 8 bases lay between the germline ends. The full variable domain, in which reference TRBV5-1 and TRBJ1-3 provide the parts outside the CDR3, is KAGVTQTPRYLIKTRGQQVTLSCSPISGHRSVSWYQQTPGQGLQFLFEYFSETQRNKGNFPGRFSGRQFSNSRSEMNVSTLELGDSALYLCASSVDNSGNTIYFGEGSWLTVV.

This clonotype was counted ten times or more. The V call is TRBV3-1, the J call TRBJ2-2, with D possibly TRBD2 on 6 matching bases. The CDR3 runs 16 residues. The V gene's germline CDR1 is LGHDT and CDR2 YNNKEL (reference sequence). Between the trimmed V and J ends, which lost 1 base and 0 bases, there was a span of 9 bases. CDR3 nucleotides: TGTGCCAGCAGCCAAGCCGGGACTTCGAACACCGGGGAGCTGTTTTTT. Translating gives CASSQAGTSNTGELFF.

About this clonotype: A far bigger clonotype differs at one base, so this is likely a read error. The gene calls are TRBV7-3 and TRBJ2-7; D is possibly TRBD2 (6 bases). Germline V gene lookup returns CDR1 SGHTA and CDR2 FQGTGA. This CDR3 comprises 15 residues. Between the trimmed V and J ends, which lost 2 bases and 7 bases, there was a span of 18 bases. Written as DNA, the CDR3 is TGTGCCAGCAGCTTAGATAGCGGTTTGTACAATGAGCAGTACTTC. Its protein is CASSLDSGLYNEQYF.

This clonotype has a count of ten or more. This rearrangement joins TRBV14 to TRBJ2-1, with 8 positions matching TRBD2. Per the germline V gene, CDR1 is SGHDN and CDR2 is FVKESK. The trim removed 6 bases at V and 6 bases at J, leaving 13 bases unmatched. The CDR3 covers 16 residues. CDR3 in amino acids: CASSHVRRLAFNEQFF. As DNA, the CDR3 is TGTGCCAGCAGTCACGTCCGGAGACTAGCGTTCAATGAGCAGTTCTTC.

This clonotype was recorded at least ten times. DNA of the CDR3: TGTGCCAGCAGTTACTCGCGGACTGGGAGTCACAATGAGCAGTTCTTC. Residues: CASSYSRTGSHNEQFF. This chain links TRBV6-2 or TRBV6-3 with TRBJ2-1; D might be TRBD2 (5 bases). This CDR3 is built from 16 residues. Germline V gene lookup returns CDR1 MNHEY and CDR2 SVGEGT. V was pared by 0 bases and J by 5 bases, with 14 bases between.

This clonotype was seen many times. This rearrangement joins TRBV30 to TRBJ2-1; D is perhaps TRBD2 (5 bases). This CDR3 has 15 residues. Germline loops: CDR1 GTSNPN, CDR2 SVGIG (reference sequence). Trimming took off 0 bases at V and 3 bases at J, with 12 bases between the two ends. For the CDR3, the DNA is TGTGCCTGGAGTGTACCTAGCCAAGACTACAATGAGCAGTTCTTC. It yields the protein CAWSVPSQDYNEQFF.

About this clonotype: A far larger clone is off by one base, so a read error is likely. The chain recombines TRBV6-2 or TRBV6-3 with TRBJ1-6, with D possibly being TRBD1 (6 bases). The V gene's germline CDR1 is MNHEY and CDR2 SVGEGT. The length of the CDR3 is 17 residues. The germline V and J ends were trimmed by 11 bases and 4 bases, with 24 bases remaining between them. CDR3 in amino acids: CAAQGTGQRGYNSPLHF. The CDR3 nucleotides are TGTGCCGCTCAGGGGACCGGACAGAGAGGGTATAATTCACCCCTCCACTTT.

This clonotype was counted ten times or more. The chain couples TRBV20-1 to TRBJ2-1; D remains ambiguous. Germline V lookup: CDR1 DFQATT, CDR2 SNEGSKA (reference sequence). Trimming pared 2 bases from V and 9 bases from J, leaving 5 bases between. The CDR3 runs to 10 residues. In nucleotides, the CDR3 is TGCAGTGCTAGACGGCTTGAGCAGTTCTTC. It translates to CSARRLEQFF.

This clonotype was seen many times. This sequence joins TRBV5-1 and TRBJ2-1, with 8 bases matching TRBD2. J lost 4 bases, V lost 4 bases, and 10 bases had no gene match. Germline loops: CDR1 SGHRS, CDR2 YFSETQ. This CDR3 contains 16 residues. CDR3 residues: CASSPKTSAGYNEQFF. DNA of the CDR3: TGCGCCAGCAGCCCCAAGACTAGCGCCGGGTACAATGAGCAGTTCTTC.

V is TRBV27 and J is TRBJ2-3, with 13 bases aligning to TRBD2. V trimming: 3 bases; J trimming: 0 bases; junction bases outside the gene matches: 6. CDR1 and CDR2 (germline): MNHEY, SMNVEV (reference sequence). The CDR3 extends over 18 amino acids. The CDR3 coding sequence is TGTGCCAGCAGTTTTAGGACTAGCGGGAGAGGGAGCACAGATACGCAGTATTTT. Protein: CASSFRTSGRGSTDTQYF.

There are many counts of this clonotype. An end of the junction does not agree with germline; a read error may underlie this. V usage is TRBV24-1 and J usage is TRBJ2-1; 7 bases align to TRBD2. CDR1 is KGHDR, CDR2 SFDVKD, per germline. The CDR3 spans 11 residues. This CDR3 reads CAASTGGVKVF. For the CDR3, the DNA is TGTGCCGCTTCGACTGGGGGGGTAAAGGTCTTC.

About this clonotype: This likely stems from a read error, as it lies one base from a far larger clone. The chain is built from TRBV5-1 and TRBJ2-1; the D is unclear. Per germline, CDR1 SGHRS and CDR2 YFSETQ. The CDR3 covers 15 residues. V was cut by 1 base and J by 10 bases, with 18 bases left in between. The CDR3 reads CASSLNPGPEYEQFF. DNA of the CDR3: TGCGCCAGCAGCTTGAATCCGGGCCCTGAATACGAGCAGTTCTTC.

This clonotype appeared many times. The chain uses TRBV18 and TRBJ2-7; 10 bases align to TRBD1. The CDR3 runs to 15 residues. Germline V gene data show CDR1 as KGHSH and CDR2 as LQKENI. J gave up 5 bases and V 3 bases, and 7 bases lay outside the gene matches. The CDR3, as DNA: TGTGCCAGCTCACCGGGCGGGACAGGGGTCCACGAGCAGTACTTC. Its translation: CASSPGGTGVHEQYF.

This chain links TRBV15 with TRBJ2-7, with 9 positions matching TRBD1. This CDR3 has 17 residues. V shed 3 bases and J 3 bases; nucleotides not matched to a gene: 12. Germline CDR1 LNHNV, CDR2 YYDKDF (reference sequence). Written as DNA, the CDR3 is TGTGCCACCAGCAGGTTAGGACAGGGGTCACCCAACTACGAGCAGTACTTC. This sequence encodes CATSRLGQGSPNYEQYF.

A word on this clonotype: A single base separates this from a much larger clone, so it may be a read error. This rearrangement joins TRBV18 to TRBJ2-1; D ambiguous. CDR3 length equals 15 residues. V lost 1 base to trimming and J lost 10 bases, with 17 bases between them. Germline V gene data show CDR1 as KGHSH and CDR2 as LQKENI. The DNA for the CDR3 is TGTGCCAGCTCACCACTTCTAAACAGCGTCTACGAGCAGTTCTTC. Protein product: CASSPLLNSVYEQFF. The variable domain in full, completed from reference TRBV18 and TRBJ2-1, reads NAGVMQNPRHLVRRRGQEARLRCSPMKGHSHVYWYRQLPEEGLKFMVYLQKENIIDESGMPKERFSAEFPKEGPSILRIQQVVRGDSAAYFCASSPLLNSVYEQFFGPGTRLTVL.

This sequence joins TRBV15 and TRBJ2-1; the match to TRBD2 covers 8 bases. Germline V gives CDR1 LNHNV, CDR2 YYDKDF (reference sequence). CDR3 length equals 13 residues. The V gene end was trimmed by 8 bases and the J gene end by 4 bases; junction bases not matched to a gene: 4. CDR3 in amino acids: CATARGGYNEQFF. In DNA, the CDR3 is TGTGCCACCGCTCGGGGGGGATACAATGAGCAGTTCTTC.

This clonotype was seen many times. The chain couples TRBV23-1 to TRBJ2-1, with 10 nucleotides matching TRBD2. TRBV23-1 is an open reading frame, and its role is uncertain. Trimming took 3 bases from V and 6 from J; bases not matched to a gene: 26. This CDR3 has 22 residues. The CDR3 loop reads CASSHHSGRPTPILQCPNEQFF. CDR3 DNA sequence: TGCGCCAGCAGTCACCATAGCGGGAGGCCCACGCCCATCCTCCAATGCCCCAATGAGCAGTTCTTC.

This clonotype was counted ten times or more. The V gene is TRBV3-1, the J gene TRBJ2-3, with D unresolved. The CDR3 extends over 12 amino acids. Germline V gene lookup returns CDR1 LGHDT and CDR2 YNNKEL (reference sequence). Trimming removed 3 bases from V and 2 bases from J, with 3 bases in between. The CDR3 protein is CASSHHTDTQYF. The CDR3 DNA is TGTGCCAGCAGCCACCACACAGATACGCAGTATTTT.

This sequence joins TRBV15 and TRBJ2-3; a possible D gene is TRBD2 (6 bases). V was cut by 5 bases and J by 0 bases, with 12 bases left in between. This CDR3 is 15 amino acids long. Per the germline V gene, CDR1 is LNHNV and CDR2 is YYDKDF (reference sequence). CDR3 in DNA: TGTGCCACCAGCCAAGGGGCGGGAAGCACAGATACGCAGTATTTT. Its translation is CATSQGAGSTDTQYF.

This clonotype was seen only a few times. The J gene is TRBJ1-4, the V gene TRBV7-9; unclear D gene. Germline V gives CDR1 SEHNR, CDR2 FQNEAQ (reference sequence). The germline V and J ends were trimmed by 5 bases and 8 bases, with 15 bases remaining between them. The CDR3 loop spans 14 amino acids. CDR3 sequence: CASSPSGVGEKLFF. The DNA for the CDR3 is TGTGCCAGCAGCCCTTCCGGGGTTGGGGAAAAACTGTTTTTT.

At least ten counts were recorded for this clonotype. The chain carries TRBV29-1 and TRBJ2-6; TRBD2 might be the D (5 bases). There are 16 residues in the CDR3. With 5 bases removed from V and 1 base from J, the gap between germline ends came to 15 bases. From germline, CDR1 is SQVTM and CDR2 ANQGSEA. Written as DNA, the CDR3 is TGCAGCGTTCGAATCGGGGTGAAATCTGGGGCCAACGTCCTGACTTTC. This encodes CSVRIGVKSGANVLTF.

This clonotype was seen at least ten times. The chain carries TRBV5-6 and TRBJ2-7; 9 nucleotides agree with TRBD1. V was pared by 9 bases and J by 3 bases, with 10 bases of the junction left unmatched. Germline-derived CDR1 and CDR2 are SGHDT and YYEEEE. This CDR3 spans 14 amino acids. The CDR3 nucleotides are TGTGCCAACGGGACAGGGAAAACCCTCTACGAGCAGTACTTC. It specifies CANGTGKTLYEQYF.